What follows describes a single T cell receptor beta chain. This clonotype was counted a few times. No antigen is known for it. No base qualities exist here, and no much larger clone lies one base off it. Stable Graves' hyperthyroidism was defined as no progression to ophthalmopathy during 18 months of follow-up. Hyperthyroidism patients were aged 18 to 65 years and newly diagnosed, with disease duration of less than 2 months. Any patient with an uncontrolled infection, another autoimmune disease, pregnancy or lactation was excluded. Diagnoses were based on clinical symptoms, serum thyroxine and TRAb, thyroid ultrasound and orbital computed tomography. PBMCs were isolated from 10 ml of fresh peripheral blood by Ficoll-Paque density gradient centrifugation. Total RNA was extracted using Trizol reagent, and RNA quality was assessed on an Agilent 2100 Bioanalyzer. These data originate in a study of T cells in Graves' hyperthyroidism and ophthalmopathy (dated by TCRdb to the late 2010s). Study-level background: Peripheral blood was sampled at the time of initial diagnosis, prior to any treatment. An independent validation cohort of under 20 hyperthyroidism patients and about 16 patients who later progressed to ophthalmopathy tested prospective prediction of ophthalmopathy. TCR V-J signatures able to tell the groups apart were searched for in a discovery cohort of 90 to 100 patients, of whom under 45 had Graves' ophthalmopathy and roughly 57 had stable Graves' hyperthyroidism. For training and testing, the 100 patients in the discovery cohort were randomly divided in a 7:3 ratio. After sampling, hyperthyroidism patients received methimazole starting at 30 mg daily, and ophthalmopathy patients received high-dose intravenous methylprednisolone. The paper describes TCR Vbeta CDR3 sequencing of more than 120 peripheral blood samples, made up of 40 to 45 ophthalmopathy patients, roughly 72 hyperthyroidism patients and about 17 progressor patients. Thyroid tissue and blood T-cell repertoires from roughly 6 Graves' hyperthyroidism patients were also compared in the study.

The CDR1 and CDR2 encoded by the germline V gene are SGHRS and YFSETQ. At the junction V is shortened by 1 base and J by 5 bases; bases outside the gene matches: 9. The CDR3 numbers 15 residues from cysteine through phenylalanine. Only CDR3 DNA is held: 45 bases, read in frame from base 1. The study at large found these results: Blood samples also contained most of the expanded thyroid clonotypes (frequency above 0.001), which suggests that blood repertoires may reflect thyroid immune responses. In validation, the model predicted progression to ophthalmopathy with just under 71% sensitivity and over 72% specificity, a median of approximately 6.5 months before onset. A 13 V-J signature model separated ophthalmopathy from stable hyperthyroidism, with about 90% sensitivity and about 81% specificity in cross-validation and 80%/75% in testing. No statistical method was used to set the sample size in advance, and investigators knew the group allocation.

TCR beta CDR3 regions were amplified from RNA transcripts. The TCR CDR3 was subjected to a first round of RT-PCR using the HTBI primer set and the Qiagen OneStep RT-PCR kit. A second multiplex PCR round built the libraries, followed by size selection and purification. The libraries were sequenced on an Illumina HiSeq2000 using paired-end 100 bp reads. The study's own analysis went as follows. SOAPnuke was used to process the raw data, throwing out any read that contained adapters or uncalled bases, had a mean Phred below 15, or lacked an exact constant-primer or identifier match. COPE v1.2.5 was used to merge the high-quality paired reads, and each unique nucleotide sequence was defined as a clonotype. MiTCR v1.1 was used to align clonotypes to the IMGT TRBV, TRBD and TRBJ reference segments. The analysis was restricted to V-J combinations with a frequency above 0.0001, which together covered 99% to 99.2% of the repertoires. The TCS score was defined as F50 (clonal expansion) divided by E x V (chaos), with BLOSUM62-based TCRdist calculated between CDR3 peptides within each V-J. Welch's t-statistics and random forest reduced several hundred V-J features to some 14, which were used in a naive Bayes classifier (R e1071). TCRdb redid the processing of the public reads, applying fastp at Q25 and MiXCR, and retained in-frame beta chains. CDR3 protein sequences are deduplicated, and each keeps its most common genes and DNA. The V and J calls come from TCRdb's annotation, not from the publication. Present in this sample are approximately 370,000 distinct CDR3 sequences, approximately 15% of which were seen just once. Jointly, the top ten make up over 25% of the sample.

This sequence uses TRBV5-1 and TRBJ2-7, and 7 bases in between align with TRBD1. The specimen was blood. This clonotype was sampled from a woman in her twenties or thirties with Graves' hyperthyroidism. The CDR3 has the sequence CASSLSSRQGNEQYF. The nucleotide sequence reads as follows: TGCGCCAGCAGCTTGTCATCCAGACAGGGTAACGAGCAGTACTTC.